This entry concerns a single T cell receptor beta chain. This sample is part of a study of blood T cell repertoires in COVID-19. Turning to the study itself: The United States, Italy and Spain provided the acute and convalescent COVID-19 samples. Nucleic acid was either cDNA or gDNA, and it came from T cells, B-cell-depleted T cells, or PBMCs.

In the original workflow: How many nucleated cells were present was estimated from reference gene primer amplification. Sequenced by immunoSEQ multiplex PCR; TCRdb stores in-frame clones only, minus some. V, J and clone size derive from that table, while D and trimming were established from the DNA sequence. The sample holds roughly 250,000 clones; approximately 91% are singletons and the top ten take 2% to 2.5%. The germline V and J ends were trimmed by 6 bases and 1 base, with 9 bases remaining between them. The germline CDR1 and CDR2 sequences are SEHNR and FQNEAQ (reference sequence). CDR3 size: 13 residues.

The clonotype was recovered from a woman aged 40 to 55 who had recovered from COVID-19. Sequencing used peripheral blood. The chain couples TRBV7-9 to TRBJ1-2; weak D call: TRBD1 (5 bases). In DNA form, the CDR3 reads TGTGCCAGCAGACCAGACAGTAACTATGGCTACACCTTC. Its translation is CASRPDSNYGYTF. The full variable domain, its missing parts supplied by reference TRBV7-9 and TRBJ1-2, is DTGVSQNPRHKITKRGQNVTFRCDPISEHNRLYWYRQTLGQGPEFLTYFQNEAQLEKSRLLSDRFSAERPKGSFSTLEIQRTEQGDSAMYLCASRPDSNYGYTFGSGTRLTVV.